The clone carrying this T cell receptor beta chain was seen a few times. Germline CDR1 LNHDA, CDR2 SQIVND (reference sequence). The CDR3 length is 15 residues. V was clipped by 8 bases and J by 2 bases; unmatched bases: 6. This sample stems from a study of human T cells and chemical hapten exposure. For the library, individual cDNA molecules each received unique molecular identifiers. TCRdb passed the RACE reads through MiXCR, listing each CDR3 protein once. The sample lists around 99,000 distinct CDR3 sequences, around 12% occurring once. Time point indicated: patch test 1, 2 weeks after DPC sensitization. Treatment: therapeutic diphenylcyclopropenone sensitization with weekly scalp DPC.

The receptor comes from a woman in her forties with alopecia areata. Some clones in this sample may be carry-over from other donors' samples. The sequences come from whole blood, collected in connection with sensitization to the hapten diphenylcyclopropenone (DPC). The genes are TRBV19 and TRBJ1-5; 10 bases match TRBD1. The CDR3 is CASVGQGDRNQPQHF. CDR3 DNA: TGTGCCAGTGTAGGACAGGGGGACCGCAATCAGCCCCAGCATTTT. Filled out from reference TRBV19 and TRBJ1-5, the complete variable domain reads DGGITQSPKYLFRKEGQNVTLSCEQNLNHDAMYWYRQDPGQGLRLIYYSQIVNDFQKGDIAEGYSVSREKKESFPLTVTSAQKNPTAFYLCASVGQGDRNQPQHFGDGTRLSIL.